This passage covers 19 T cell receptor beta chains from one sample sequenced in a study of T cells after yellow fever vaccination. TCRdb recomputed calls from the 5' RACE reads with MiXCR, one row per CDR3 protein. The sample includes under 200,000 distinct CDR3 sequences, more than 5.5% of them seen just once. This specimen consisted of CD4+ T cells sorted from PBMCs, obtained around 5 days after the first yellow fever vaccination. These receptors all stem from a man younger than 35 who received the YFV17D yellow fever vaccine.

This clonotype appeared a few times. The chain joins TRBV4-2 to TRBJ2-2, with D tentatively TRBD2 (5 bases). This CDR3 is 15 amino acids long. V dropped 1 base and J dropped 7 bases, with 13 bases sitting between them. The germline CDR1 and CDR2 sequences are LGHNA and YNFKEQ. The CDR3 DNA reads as TGTGCCAGCAGCCAAGGGCAGGTGGGAGTCGGGGAGCTGTTTTTT. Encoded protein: CASSQGQVGVGELFF.

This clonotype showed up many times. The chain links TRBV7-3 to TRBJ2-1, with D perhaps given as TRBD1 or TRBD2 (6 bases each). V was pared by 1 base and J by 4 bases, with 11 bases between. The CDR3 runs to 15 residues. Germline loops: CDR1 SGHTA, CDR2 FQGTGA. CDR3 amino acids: CASSLSGTTYNEQFF. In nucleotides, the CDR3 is TGTGCCAGCAGCTTAAGCGGGACAACATACAATGAGCAGTTCTTC.

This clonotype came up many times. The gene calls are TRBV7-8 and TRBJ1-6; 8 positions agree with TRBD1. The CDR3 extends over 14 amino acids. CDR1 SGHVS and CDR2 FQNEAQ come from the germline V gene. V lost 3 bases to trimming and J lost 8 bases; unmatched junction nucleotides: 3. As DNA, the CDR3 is TGTGCCAGCAGCTTGGACAGGGTTTATTCACCCCTCCACTTT. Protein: CASSLDRVYSPLHF. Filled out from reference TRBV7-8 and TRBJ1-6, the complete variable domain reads GAGVSQSPRYKVAKRGQDVALRCDPISGHVSLFWYQQALGQGPEFLTYFQNEAQLDKSGLPSDRFFAERPEGSVSTLKIQRTQQEDSAVYLCASSLDRVYSPLHFGNGTRLTVT.

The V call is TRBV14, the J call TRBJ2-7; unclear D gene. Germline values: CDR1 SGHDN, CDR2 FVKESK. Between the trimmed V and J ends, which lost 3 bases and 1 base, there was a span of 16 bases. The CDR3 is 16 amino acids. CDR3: CASSQYYTETSYEQYV. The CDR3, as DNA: TGTGCCAGCAGCCAGTACTACACGGAGACATCCTACGAGCAGTACGTC.

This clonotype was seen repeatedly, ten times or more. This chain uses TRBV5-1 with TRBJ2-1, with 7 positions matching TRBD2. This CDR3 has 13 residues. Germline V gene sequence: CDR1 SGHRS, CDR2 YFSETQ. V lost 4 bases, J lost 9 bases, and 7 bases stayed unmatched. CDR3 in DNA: TGCGCCAGCAGCCACAGCGGGGCTTCTGAGCAGTTCTTC. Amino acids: CASSHSGASEQFF.

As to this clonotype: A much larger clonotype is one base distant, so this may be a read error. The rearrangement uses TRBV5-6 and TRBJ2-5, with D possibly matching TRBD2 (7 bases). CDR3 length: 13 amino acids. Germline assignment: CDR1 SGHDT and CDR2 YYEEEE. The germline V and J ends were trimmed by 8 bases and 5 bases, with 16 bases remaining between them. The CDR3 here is CARSPPGGETQYF. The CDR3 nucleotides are TGTGCCAGAAGCCCCCCGGGGGGCGAGACCCAGTACTTC. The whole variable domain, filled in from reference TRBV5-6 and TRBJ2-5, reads DAGVTQSPTHLIKTRGQQVTLRCSPKSGHDTVSWYQQALGQGPQFIFQYYEEEERQRGNFPDRFSGHQFPNYSSELNVNALLLGDSALYLCARSPPGGETQYFGPGTRLLVL.

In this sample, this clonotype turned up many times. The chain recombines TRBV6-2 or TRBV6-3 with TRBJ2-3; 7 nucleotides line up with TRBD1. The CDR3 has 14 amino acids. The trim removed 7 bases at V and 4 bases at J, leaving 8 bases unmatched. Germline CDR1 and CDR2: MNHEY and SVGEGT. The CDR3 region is CASTARGFADTQYF. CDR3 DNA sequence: TGTGCCAGCACGGCCAGGGGGTTTGCAGATACGCAGTATTTT.

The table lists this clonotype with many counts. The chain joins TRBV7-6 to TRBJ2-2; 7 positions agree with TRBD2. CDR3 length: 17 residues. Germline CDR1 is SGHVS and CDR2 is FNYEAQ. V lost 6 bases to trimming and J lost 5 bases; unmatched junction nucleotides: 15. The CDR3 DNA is TGTGCCAGCAGTTCCATAAGAGGGAGGGTCGGAACCGGGGAGCTGTTTTTT. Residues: CASSSIRGRVGTGELFF.

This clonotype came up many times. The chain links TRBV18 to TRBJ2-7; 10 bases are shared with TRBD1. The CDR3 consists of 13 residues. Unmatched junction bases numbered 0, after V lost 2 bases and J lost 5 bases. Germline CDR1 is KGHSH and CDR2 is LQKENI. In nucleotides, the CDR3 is TGTGCCAGCTCACCAGGGACAGGGGACGAGCAGTACGTC. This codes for CASSPGTGDEQYV.

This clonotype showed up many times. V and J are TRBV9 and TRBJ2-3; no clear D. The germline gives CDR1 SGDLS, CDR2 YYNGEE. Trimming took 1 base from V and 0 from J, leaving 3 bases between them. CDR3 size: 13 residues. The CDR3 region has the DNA TGTGCCAGCAGCGTAACTAGCACAGATACGCAGTATTTT. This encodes CASSVTSTDTQYF.

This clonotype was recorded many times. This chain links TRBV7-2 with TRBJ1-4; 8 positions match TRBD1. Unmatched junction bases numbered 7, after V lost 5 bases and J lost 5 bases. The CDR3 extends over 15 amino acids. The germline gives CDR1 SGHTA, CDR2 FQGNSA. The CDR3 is CASSPGQGFNEKLFF. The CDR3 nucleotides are TGTGCCAGCAGCCCTGGACAGGGATTCAATGAAAAACTGTTTTTT.

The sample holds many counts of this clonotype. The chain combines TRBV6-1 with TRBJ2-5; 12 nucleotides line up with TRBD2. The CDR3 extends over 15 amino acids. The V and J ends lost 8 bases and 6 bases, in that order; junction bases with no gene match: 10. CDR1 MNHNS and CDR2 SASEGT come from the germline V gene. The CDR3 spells CASRSLAGGPQTQYF. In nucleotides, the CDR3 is TGTGCCAGCCGATCGCTAGCGGGGGGGCCTCAGACCCAGTACTTC.

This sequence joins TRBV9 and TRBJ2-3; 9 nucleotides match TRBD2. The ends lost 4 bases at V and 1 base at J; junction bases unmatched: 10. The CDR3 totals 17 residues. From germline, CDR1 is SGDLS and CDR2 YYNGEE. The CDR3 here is CASSLAGGYGGTDTQYF. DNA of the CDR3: TGTGCCAGCAGCCTGGCGGGGGGGTACGGGGGCACAGATACGCAGTATTTT.

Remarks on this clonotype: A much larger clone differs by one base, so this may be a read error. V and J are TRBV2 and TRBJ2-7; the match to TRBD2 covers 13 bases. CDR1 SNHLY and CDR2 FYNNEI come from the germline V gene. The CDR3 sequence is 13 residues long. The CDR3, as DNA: TGTGCCAACAGTGGACTAGCGGGGGTTGAGCAGTACTTC. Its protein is CANSGLAGVEQYF.

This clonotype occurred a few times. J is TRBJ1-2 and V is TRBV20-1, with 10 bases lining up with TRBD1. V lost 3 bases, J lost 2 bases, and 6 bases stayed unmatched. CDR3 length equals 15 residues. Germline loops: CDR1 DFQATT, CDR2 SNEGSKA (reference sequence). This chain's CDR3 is CSASEDRGRNYGYTF. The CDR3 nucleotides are TGCAGTGCTAGTGAGGACAGGGGGAGGAACTATGGCTACACCTTC.

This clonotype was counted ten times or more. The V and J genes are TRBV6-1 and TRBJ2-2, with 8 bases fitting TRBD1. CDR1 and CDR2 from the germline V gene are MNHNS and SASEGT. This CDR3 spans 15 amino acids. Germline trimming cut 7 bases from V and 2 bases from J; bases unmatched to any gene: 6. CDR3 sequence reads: CASTHQGANTGELFF. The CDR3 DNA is TGTGCCAGCACCCATCAGGGGGCAAACACCGGGGAGCTGTTTTTT.

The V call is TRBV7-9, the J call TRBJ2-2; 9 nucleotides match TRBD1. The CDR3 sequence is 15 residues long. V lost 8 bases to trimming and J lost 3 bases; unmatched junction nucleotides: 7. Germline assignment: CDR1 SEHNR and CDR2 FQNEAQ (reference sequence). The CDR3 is CASDPGDRDTGELFF. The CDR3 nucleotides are TGTGCCAGCGATCCTGGGGACAGGGACACCGGGGAGCTGTTTTTT.

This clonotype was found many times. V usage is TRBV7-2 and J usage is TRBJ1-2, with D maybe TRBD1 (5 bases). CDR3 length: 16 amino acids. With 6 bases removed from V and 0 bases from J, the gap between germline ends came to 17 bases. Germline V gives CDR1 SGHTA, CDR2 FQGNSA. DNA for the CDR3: TGTGCCAGCAGTCGGGGCTATCTCGAAGCTAACTATGGCTACACCTTC. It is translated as CASSRGYLEANYGYTF.

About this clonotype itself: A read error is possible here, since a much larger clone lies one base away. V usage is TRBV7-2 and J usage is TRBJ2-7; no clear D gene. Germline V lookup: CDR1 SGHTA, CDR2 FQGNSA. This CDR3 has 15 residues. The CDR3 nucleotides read TGTGCCGGCAGATCCAGATCTAACAACTTCTACGAGCAGTACTTC. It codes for CAGRSRSNNFYEQYF. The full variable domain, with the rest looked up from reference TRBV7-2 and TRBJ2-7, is GAGVSQSPSNKVTEKGKDVELRCDPISGHTALYWYRQSLGQGLEFLIYFQGNSAPDKSGLPSDRFSAERTGGSVSTLTIQRTQQEDSAVYLCAGRSRSNNFYEQYFGPGTRLTVT.